The 12 T cell receptor beta chains below were found in one sample sequenced in a study of CD8 T cells in ankylosing spondylitis. Each CDR3 protein is one row after TCRdb ran MiXCR on the 5' RACE reads. The sample holds about 140,000 distinct CDR3 sequences, around a third seen once. The sequenced material came from synovial fluid, either unsorted or a sorted T cell fraction (not recorded which). The receptor set was obtained from a male donor with ankylosing spondylitis.

This clonotype was counted once. The CDR3: CSARETSGNADTQYF. The CDR3 DNA follows: TGCAGTGCTAGAGAGACTAGCGGGAATGCAGATACGCAGTATTTT. This chain links TRBV20-1 with TRBJ2-3, with 11 bases lining up with TRBD2. Germline V CDR1 and CDR2: DFQATT, SNEGSKA (reference sequence). The CDR3 consists of 15 residues. The ends lost 0 bases at V and 4 bases at J; junction bases unmatched: 3.

The gene calls are TRBV20-1 and TRBJ2-3; 8 bases are shared with TRBD1. V lost 3 bases to trimming and J lost 5 bases; unmatched junction nucleotides: 10. This CDR3 is 15 amino acids long. Germline CDR1 DFQATT, CDR2 SNEGSKA (reference sequence). The CDR3 bases are TGCAGTGCTAGCCCCCGGCAGGGGGCTAGAGATACGCAGTATTTT. Its translation is CSASPRQGARDTQYF.

In this sample, this clonotype turned up a few times. V and J are TRBV6-5 and TRBJ2-7; either TRBD1 or TRBD2 may supply D (5 bases each). The germline gives CDR1 MNHEY, CDR2 SVGAGI. Trimming cost V 1 base and J 3 bases, with 22 bases left between them. The CDR3 loop spans 18 amino acids. CDR3 region: CASSYFAPLGGQNYEQYF. The CDR3 DNA reads as TGTGCCAGCAGTTACTTTGCCCCCCTTGGGGGTCAAAACTACGAGCAGTACTTC.

This chain links TRBV28 with TRBJ1-2; D unclear. V was trimmed by 2 bases and J by 8 bases, leaving 12 bases between them. CDR1 and CDR2 (germline): MDHEN, SYDVKM. This CDR3 is built from 13 residues. The CDR3 bases are TGTGCCAGCAGTTTAAGGCGGAAAGGGGGCTACACCTTC. Its protein product is CASSLRRKGGYTF.

The chain has TRBV20-1 and TRBJ2-3; the match to TRBD2 covers 8 bases. The trim removed 4 bases at V and 2 bases at J, leaving 11 bases unmatched. Per germline, CDR1 DFQATT and CDR2 SNEGSKA (reference sequence). This CDR3 contains 16 residues. CDR3 coding DNA: TGCAGTGCTACCCCTCGCGGGAGGAAGGACACAGATACGCAGTATTTT. Protein: CSATPRGRKDTDTQYF.

Ten or more counts support this clonotype. This chain uses TRBV6-1 with TRBJ2-1; 11 bases agree with TRBD2. J was trimmed by 3 bases and V by 10 bases; bases with no gene match: 8. CDR1 and CDR2 from the germline V gene are MNHNS and SASEGT. This CDR3 spans 15 amino acids. CDR3 DNA sequence: TGTGCCACCAATCCGACTAGCGGGGTCTACAATGAGCAGTTCTTC. It is translated as CATNPTSGVYNEQFF.

This clonotype has ten or more counts. The V call is TRBV24-1, the J call TRBJ2-6; D possibly corresponds to TRBD1 (6 bases). The V end was cut by 7 bases, the J end by 4 bases, with 13 bases between. Germline loops: CDR1 KGHDR, CDR2 SFDVKD. The CDR3 has 15 residues. The CDR3 sequence is CATSPGGTGANVLTF. Written as DNA, the CDR3 is TGTGCCACCAGCCCTGGGGGCACAGGGGCCAACGTCCTGACTTTC.

The chain is built from TRBV6-2 or TRBV6-3 and TRBJ2-1; D is possibly TRBD2 (6 bases). Trimming shortened V by 8 bases and J by 1 base, and 18 bases separated the two germline ends. The germline V gene has CDR1 MNHEY and CDR2 SVGEGT. There are 16 residues in the CDR3. This CDR3 is CASRDFATGSYNEQFF. CDR3 in DNA: TGTGCCAGCCGGGACTTCGCCACGGGGTCCTACAATGAGCAGTTCTTC.

The rearrangement links TRBV24-1 to TRBJ2-1; D gene uncertain. CDR3 length: 14 amino acids. V lost 3 bases, J lost 6 bases, and 11 bases lay in between. CDR1 is KGHDR, CDR2 SFDVKD, per germline. The CDR3 loop reads CATSDDQGPNEQFF. In DNA form, the CDR3 reads TGTGCCACCAGTGATGATCAAGGCCCCAATGAGCAGTTCTTC.

The chain couples TRBV20-1 to TRBJ2-3; no clear D gene. The V and J ends lost 3 bases and 2 bases respectively, with 9 bases between them. Per germline, CDR1 DFQATT and CDR2 SNEGSKA (reference sequence). The CDR3 contains 13 residues. CDR3 sequence reads: CSASYTFTDTQYF. In nucleotides, the CDR3 is TGCAGTGCTAGTTACACTTTCACAGATACGCAGTATTTT.

This clonotype was seen many times. The chain links TRBV6-5 to TRBJ2-2; 9 bases agree with TRBD1. This CDR3 contains 16 residues. The germline V gene encodes CDR1 MNHEY and CDR2 SVGAGI. J was trimmed by 5 bases and V by 4 bases; bases with no gene match: 8. CDR3 sequence reads: CASSLTGGSVTGELFF. The CDR3 nucleotides read TGTGCCAGCAGTTTGACAGGGGGGTCGGTTACCGGGGAGCTGTTTTTT.

This clonotype is classed as medium-sized (0.01 to 0.1%). V and J are TRBV30 and TRBJ1-1; D gene uncertain. Trimming shortened V by 8 bases and J by 4 bases, and 17 bases separated the two germline ends. The CDR3 runs to 13 residues. Germline CDR1 is GTSNPN and CDR2 is SVGIG (reference sequence). For the CDR3, the DNA is TGTGCCCGCCTCTCTAGGGAGGGCACTGAAGCTTTCTTT. Residues: CARLSREGTEAFF.